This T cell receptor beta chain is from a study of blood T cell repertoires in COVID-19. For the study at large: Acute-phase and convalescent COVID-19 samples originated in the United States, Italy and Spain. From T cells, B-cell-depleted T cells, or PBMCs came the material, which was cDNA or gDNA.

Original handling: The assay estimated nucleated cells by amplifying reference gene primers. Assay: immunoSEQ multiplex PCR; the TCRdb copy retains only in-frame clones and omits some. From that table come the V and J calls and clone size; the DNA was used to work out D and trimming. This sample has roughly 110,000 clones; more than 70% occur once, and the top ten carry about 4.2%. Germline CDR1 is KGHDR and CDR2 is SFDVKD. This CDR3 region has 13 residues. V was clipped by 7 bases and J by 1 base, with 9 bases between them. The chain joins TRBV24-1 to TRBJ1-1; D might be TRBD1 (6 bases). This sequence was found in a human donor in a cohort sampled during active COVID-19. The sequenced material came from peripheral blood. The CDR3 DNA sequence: TGTGCCACCAGGGGGGCGGGGAACACTGAAGCTTTCTTT. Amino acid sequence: CATRGAGNTEAFF.